The present entry profiles one T cell receptor (beta chain) with its context. As yet, its antigen is unknown. The data originate from a study of T-cell memory formation after mild COVID-19. At the level of the study: Largely, the TCR clusters proved donor specific.

Study observations and caveats: Contracting CD4+ clones lay largely in CM and EM, with CD8+ ones residing in EMRA.

A 5'RACE reaction primed in the constant segment made cDNA libraries of TCR alpha and TCR beta, and these carried sample barcodes and UMIs. TCRdb redid the calling of the 5' RACE reads with MiXCR, one entry per CDR3 protein. Among approximately 430,000 distinct CDR3 sequences, about a quarter were seen once, and the ten largest hold 13%. Deletions cut 2 bases from V and 0 bases from J, with 3 bases between. The CDR3 totals 12 residues. Germline V gene sequence: CDR1 GTSNPN, CDR2 SVGIG (reference sequence). Input material: PBMCs or a T cell subset sorted from them (not recorded which). This TCR came from an adult woman who had mild COVID-19 (a few samples of this study predate the infection). Cell type and time point are not known. The gene calls are TRBV30 and TRBJ2-3; D is unclear. CDR3 loop: CAWSPSTDTQYF. The CDR3, as DNA: TGTGCCTGGAGTCCTAGCACAGATACGCAGTATTTT.